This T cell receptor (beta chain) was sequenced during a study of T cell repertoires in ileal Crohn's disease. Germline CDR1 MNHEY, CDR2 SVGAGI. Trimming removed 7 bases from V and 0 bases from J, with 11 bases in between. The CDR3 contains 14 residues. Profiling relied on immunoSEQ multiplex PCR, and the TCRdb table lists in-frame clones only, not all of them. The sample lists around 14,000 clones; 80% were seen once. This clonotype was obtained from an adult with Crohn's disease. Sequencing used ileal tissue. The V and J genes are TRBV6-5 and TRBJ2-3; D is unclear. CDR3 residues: CASTLDTSTDTQYF. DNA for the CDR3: TGTGCCAGCACCCTCGACACTAGCACAGATACGCAGTATTTT.